This is a list of T cell receptor beta chains from one sample in a study of cytomegalovirus exposure and HLA in healthy donors. Measured with immunoSEQ multiplex PCR; TCRdb has only the in-frame clones, and not every one. The table shows tens of thousands of clones, with about 87% occurring only once. Sequencing was done on a sample of PBMCs. These receptors all come from a woman younger than 35 in good health and CMV-seropositive. The CDR3 runs from the conserved cysteine through the conserved F or W. Each record gives: J gene, clone size, D gene, CDR3 length, V gene, CDR3 DNA, CDR3 protein. A D gene is named only where the DNA matches it firmly. Clone size is stated in some rows and not others, as once, few, many or a class when expanded.

TRBJ1-3	once	-	15	TRBV10-3	TGTGCCATCAGAGACAGCGTATTCTCTGGAAACACCATATATTTT	CAIRDSVFSGNTIYF
TRBJ1-2	-	-	14	TRBV7-9	TGTGCCAGCAGCTTAGCGGACTGGCACTATGGCTACACCTTC	CASSLADWHYGYTF
TRBJ1-6	-	TRBD1	13	TRBV5-5	TGTGCCAGCCGGACAGGGGGTGGGTCACCCCTCCACTTT	CASRTGGGSPLHF
TRBJ2-1	-	TRBD2	15	TRBV6-4	TGTGCCAGCAGTGACTCGTCTAGCGGGAGTGATGAGCAGTTCTTC	CASSDSSSGSDEQFF
TRBJ2-7	-	-	15	TRBV6-6	TGTGCCAGCAGTTACGCGGCAGGGAATTACCACGAGCAGTACTTC	CASSYAAGNYHEQYF
TRBJ2-1	-	TRBD2	17	TRBV11-2	TGTGCCAGCAGCTCCGGACTAGCGGGGGGGTTAGGTAATGAGCAGTTCTTC	CASSSGLAGGLGNEQFF
TRBJ2-7	once	-	12	TRBV25-1	TGTGCCAGCAGTGAATATAGCTACGAGCAGTACTTC	CASSEYSYEQYF
TRBJ2-3	once	-	15	TRBV5-1	TGCGCCAGCAGACCCACTAGCCTAGGCACAGATACGCAGTATTTT	CASRPTSLGTDTQYF
TRBJ2-4	-	-	13	TRBV27	TGTGCCAGCAGTTTAGGCGGGGCGGACATTCAGTACTTC	CASSLGGADIQYF
TRBJ2-1	-	-	12	TRBV9	TGTGCCAGCAGCGCGGGACTGAATGAGCAGTTCTTC	CASSAGLNEQFF
TRBJ2-7	-	-	14	TRBV7-8	TGTGCCAGCAGCTTAGGAACCAGCTCCTACGAGCAGTACTTC	CASSLGTSSYEQYF
TRBJ2-5	-	TRBD1	13	TRBV2	TGTGCCAGCATGACAGGGGGTACAGAGACCCAGTACTTC	CASMTGGTETQYF
TRBJ2-5	-	-	15	TRBV15	TGTGCCACCAGCAGAGATAGCCAGGGGCGGCGGCCCCAGTACTTC	CATSRDSQGRRPQYF
TRBJ2-7	-	-	15	TRBV28	TGTGCCAGCAGTTTCATCTCAGGGGCCTCCTACGAGCAGTACTTC	CASSFISGASYEQYF
TRBJ1-3	few	TRBD1	15	TRBV5-1	TGCGCCAGCAGCGCCGGGACAGGGTTAGGAAACACCATATATTTT	CASSAGTGLGNTIYF
TRBJ2-1	-	TRBD2	15	TRBV27	TGTGCCAGCAGTTTAGTGGGAGGGCCAACCATTGAGCAGTTCTTC	CASSLVGGPTIEQFF
TRBJ2-1	few	TRBD2	14	TRBV2	TGTGCCAGCAGTGTTAGCGGGGGACACAATGAGCAGTTCTTC	CASSVSGGHNEQFF
TRBJ2-7	-	-	13	TRBV4-1	TGCGCCAGCAGCCAGACAGTTGCCTACGAGCAGTACTTC	CASSQTVAYEQYF
TRBJ1-1	-	-	18	TRBV12-2	TGTGCAAGTCGCTTGGCCAGGACAGGGTCTCTCCTGAACACTGAAGCTTTCTTT	CASRLARTGSLLNTEAFF
TRBJ2-1	once	TRBD2	18	TRBV7-2	TGTGCCAGCAGCCCCGAGGTAGCGGGGGGGCCGTTCGGCGGTGAGCAGTTCTTC	CASSPEVAGGPFGGEQFF
TRBJ2-1	-	TRBD2	14	TRBV27	TGTGCCAGTCGAATAGCGGGGGGGCTCGGGGAGCAGTTCTTC	CASRIAGGLGEQFF
TRBJ1-2	once	-	16	TRBV19	TGTGCCAGTAGCGACTCTCCTGGAGTCAGGGGATATGGCTACACCTTC	CASSDSPGVRGYGYTF
TRBJ2-7	-	TRBD2	15	TRBV6-5	TGTGCCAGCAGTTGGGCGGCTAGCGGGAGCTACGAGCAGTACTTC	CASSWAASGSYEQYF
TRBJ1-1	-	-	13	TRBV11-2	TGTGCCAGCAGCCCCCCTGGCGGGGGGAAGGCTTTCTTT	CASSPPGGGKAFF